The rows below give T cell receptor beta chains drawn from one sample of a study of post-analysis software for immune sequencing data. MiXCR, run by TCRdb on the PCR reads, gives a single entry per CDR3 protein. The sample has hundreds of thousands of distinct CDR3 sequences, around 40% seen once. The material sequenced was blood. The receptors originated from a girl aged 5 to 17 with multiple sclerosis. Each CDR3 is given with its conserved first and last residue. Fields, in order: D gene, V gene, J gene, clone size, CDR3 DNA, CDR3 protein. A D gene is named only where the DNA matches it firmly. For some rows the clone size is stated as once, few or many, or as a class when expanded; others skip it.

>TRBD1|TRBV5-4|TRBJ2-3|few
TGTGCCAGCAGCTTGTGGGACAGAGATGCAGATACGCAGTATTTT
CASSLWDRDADTQYF
>TRBD1|TRBV10-3|TRBJ1-2|few
TGTGCCATCAGTGACGGGACAGGGGGCGCCTATGGCTACACCTTC
CAISDGTGGAYGYTF
>TRBD2|TRBV28|TRBJ2-3|.
TGTGCCAGCTCCTGGGGGACTAGCGGGAGGGCCGGGACAGATACGCAGTATTTT
CASSWGTSGRAGTDTQYF
>.|TRBV6-5|TRBJ1-2|.
TGTGCCAGCAGTTACGATGGGGCGCGGAACTATGGCTACACCTTC
CASSYDGARNYGYTF
>TRBD2|TRBV28|TRBJ2-5|once
TGTGCCAGCAGTAAATTAGCGGGAGAGCCCTCGGAGACCCAGTACTTC
CASSKLAGEPSETQYF
>TRBD1|TRBV28|TRBJ2-7|.
TGTGCCAGCAGTCCTCAAGGACAGGGTTCCTACGAGCAGTACTTC
CASSPQGQGSYEQYF
>TRBD2|TRBV27|TRBJ2-7|few
TGTGCCAGCAGTTTAACCCCCGGGACTAGCGGGAGGAAAGACGAGCAGTACTTC
CASSLTPGTSGRKDEQYF
>.|TRBV29-1|TRBJ2-3|.
TGCAGCGTTCGAGAGGGCACAGATACGCAGTATTTT
CSVREGTDTQYF
>TRBD1|TRBV7-2|TRBJ1-4|few
TGTGCCAGCAGTTTGGACAGGGAGAATGAAAAACTGTTTTTT
CASSLDRENEKLFF
>TRBD1|TRBV5-6|TRBJ1-1|.
TGTGCCAGCAGCAGGACAGGGTATACATCTGAAGCTTTCTTT
CASSRTGYTSEAFF
>TRBD2|TRBV28|TRBJ2-7|.
TGTGCCAGCAGCGCCGGGACTAGTGACTACGAGCAGTACTTC
CASSAGTSDYEQYF
>.|TRBV29-1|TRBJ1-1|.
TGCAGCGTGGACGGGGGGACTGAAGCTTTCTTT
CSVDGGTEAFF
>TRBD2|TRBV29-1|TRBJ2-1|.
TGCAGCGTTACGACTAGCGGCTACAATGAGCAGTTCTTC
CSVTTSGYNEQFF
>TRBD1|TRBV20-1|TRBJ1-2|.
TGCAGTGTCCCGGGCTACAGGGGCGGCTACACCTTC
CSVPGYRGGYTF
>.|TRBV29-1|TRBJ1-2|.
TGCAGCGTAGCCCTACGGGGGGCTACTACTCGTTTGGGCAACACCTTC
CSVALRGATTRLGNTF
>TRBD1|TRBV15|TRBJ1-2|few
TGTGCCACCAGCAGAGCCCAGGGGGTTTGGGGTGGCTACACCTTC
CATSRAQGVWGGYTF
>.|TRBV6-5|TRBJ2-3|few
TGTGCCAGCAGTTACGAGGGAACAGATACGCAGTATTTT
CASSYEGTDTQYF
>TRBD2|TRBV15|TRBJ2-7|.
TGTGCCACCAGCAGAGGCCCCGCGGGGAGCGGGAGATACAATGAGCAGTACTTC
CATSRGPAGSGRYNEQYF
>TRBD1|TRBV20-1|TRBJ2-3|.
TGCAGTGCTGGCCGGACAGGGGGACGCACAGATACGCAGTATTTT
CSAGRTGGRTDTQYF
>TRBD2|TRBV20-1|TRBJ2-1|.
TGCAGTGCTTCGGGACTAGCGGGACGTGAGCAGTTCTTC
CSASGLAGREQFF
>TRBD1|TRBV7-2|TRBJ1-2|.
TGTGCCAGCAGCACTTTCCGGGACAGGGCGATCGGCTACACCTTC
CASSTFRDRAIGYTF
>.|TRBV4-3|TRBJ1-4|few
TGCGCCAGCAGCCAAGATTGGTCGGCAGGGATAGATGAAAAACTGTTTTTT
CASSQDWSAGIDEKLFF
>.|TRBV5-1|TRBJ1-2|few
TGCGCCAGCAGCACGGCCTACAGTTACTATGGCTACACCTTC
CASSTAYSYYGYTF
>.|TRBV6-4|TRBJ2-1|.
TGTGCCAGCAGCTCGGGAAGACTTTACAATGAGCAGTTCTTC
CASSSGRLYNEQFF
>TRBD1|TRBV9|TRBJ1-2|few
TGTGCCAGCAGCGTAGAGTCGGGACAGGACCTCTATGGCTACACCTTC
CASSVESGQDLYGYTF
>.|TRBV5-1|TRBJ1-4|.
TGCGCCAGCAGCTTAGGACCCGCAACTAATGAAAAACTGTTTTTT
CASSLGPATNEKLFF
>.|TRBV4-2|TRBJ1-2|few
TGTGCCAGCAGCCAAGATGAGGCAGGCTTAGGCTACACCTTC
CASSQDEAGLGYTF
>.|TRBV7-2|TRBJ1-2|.
TGTGCCAGCAGAGGACCCTCTAACTATGGCTACACCTTC
CASRGPSNYGYTF
>.|TRBV7-2|TRBJ1-2|.
TGTGCCAGCAGCTTACTTGGGCTCCCTGGGGCTGGCTACACCTTC
CASSLLGLPGAGYTF
>TRBD2|TRBV6-5|TRBJ2-3|.
TGTGCCAGCAGTTCCCCCAGGGGTAGCGGGATGATGGGAGATACGCAGTATTTT
CASSSPRGSGMMGDTQYF
>TRBD1|TRBV7-9|TRBJ1-2|.
TGTGCCAGCAGCTTCCAGGGACAGGGGCTCGGCGGCTACACCTTC
CASSFQGQGLGGYTF
>.|TRBV6-6|TRBJ1-4|.
TGTGCCAGCAGTCACCGGACAGTCCCAACCCCAAAACTGTTTTTT
CASSHRTVPTPKLFF
>.|TRBV5-6|TRBJ2-1|once
TGTGCCAGCAGCGTGCCGGGACGGAACAATGAGCAGTTCTTC
CASSVPGRNNEQFF
>TRBD2|TRBV7-8|TRBJ2-5|.
TGTGCCAGCAGCGCACCCCTTGGACTAGCGGGTCAAGAGACCCAGTACTTC
CASSAPLGLAGQETQYF
>.|TRBV20-1|TRBJ2-7|few
TGCAGTGCCCTTGGGGTAGCAGGATACGAGCAGTACTTC
CSALGVAGYEQYF
>.|TRBV24-1|TRBJ1-4|.
TGTGCCACCAGTGACACGGACGGACGGAATGAAAAACTGTTTTTT
CATSDTDGRNEKLFF
>.|TRBV6-1|TRBJ1-2|.
TGTGCCAGCAGTGAAGGCGAATTAAACTATGGCTACACCTTC
CASSEGELNYGYTF
>.|TRBV20-1|TRBJ2-5|.
TGCAGTGCTCCGATTAGCGGTAAACAAGAGACCCAGTACTTC
CSAPISGKQETQYF
>.|TRBV30|TRBJ1-5|few
TGTGCCTGGAGTAGCAGGAGTCAGCCCCAGCATTTT
CAWSSRSQPQHF
>TRBD2|TRBV12-3/TRBV12-4|TRBJ2-4|few
TGTGCCAGCAGTTTCCCTGGGACTAGCGGGAGGGTCCGCTCCTACAATGAGCAGTACTTC
CASSFPGTSGRVRSYNEQYF
>.|TRBV27|TRBJ2-7|.
TGTGCCAGCAGTAAAAGGGGCGTAAACGAGCAGTACTTC
CASSKRGVNEQYF
>.|TRBV12-3/TRBV12-4|TRBJ1-6|.
TGTGCCATCGCAACGGATTATAATTCATCCCTCCACTTT
CAIATDYNSSLHF
>TRBD1|TRBV27|TRBJ1-1|few
TGTGCCAGCAGACGACAGGGACGGAAGACTGAAGCTTTCTTT
CASRRQGRKTEAFF
>.|TRBV5-6|TRBJ2-3|few
TGTGCCAGCAGCCCCACGGGTACTAGCACAGATACGCAGTATTTT
CASSPTGTSTDTQYF
>.|TRBV18|TRBJ2-5|few
TGTGCCAGCTCACCCGACGAGACCCAGTACTTC
CASSPDETQYF
>.|TRBV7-2|TRBJ2-1|.
TGTGCCAGCAGCTCCTTGTACGAGCAGTTCTTC
CASSSLYEQFF
>.|TRBV6-6|TRBJ1-2|.
TGTGCCAGCACTCTTACAGCGGACTCCTATGGCTACACCTTC
CASTLTADSYGYTF
>TRBD1|TRBV9|TRBJ2-7|few
TGTGCCAGCAGCGCCCGGGACAGGGTCCACGAGCAGTACTTC
CASSARDRVHEQYF
>.|TRBV7-9|TRBJ2-1|.
TGTGCCAGCAGCTACCGGGACGGCAATGAGCAGTTCTTC
CASSYRDGNEQFF
>TRBD1|TRBV4-3|TRBJ1-1|.
TGCGCCAGCGGAACTCTGGACAGGGGGGAAGCTTTCTTT
CASGTLDRGEAFF
>.|TRBV4-1|TRBJ1-6|.
TGCGCCAGCAGCCAAGATAGCAGGGAAGGGTCACCCCTCCACTTT
CASSQDSREGSPLHF
>.|TRBV7-2|TRBJ1-1|.
TGTGCCAGCAGCTTATCCGGTTATTCGAACGCTGAAGCTTTCTTT
CASSLSGYSNAEAFF
>TRBD1|TRBV20-1|TRBJ2-7|.
TGCAGTGCTACCGTGGACAGGGGCGAAATCCACGAGCAGTACTTC
CSATVDRGEIHEQYF
>TRBD2|TRBV28|TRBJ2-7|.
TGTGCCAGCAGTTTGAAAACCGGGACTAGCGGGAGTTATTCCTACGAGCAGTACTTC
CASSLKTGTSGSYSYEQYF
>.|TRBV3-1|TRBJ2-3|.
TGTGCCAGCAGCCTCGGGCCACTAGATTCAGATACGCAGTATTTT
CASSLGPLDSDTQYF
>.|TRBV7-7|TRBJ1-4|.
TGTGCTAGCAGCCCCGGGAGGCGGATGAATGAAAAACTGTTTTTT
CASSPGRRMNEKLFF
>.|TRBV3-1|TRBJ2-7|.
TGTGCCAGTAGGCCTCCAGGTAACAACGAGCAGTACTTC
CASRPPGNNEQYF
>.|TRBV7-2|TRBJ2-3|few
TGTGCCAGCAGCTTACAGGCAGGGAACACAGATACGCAGTATTTT
CASSLQAGNTDTQYF